This TCR beta chain was obtained from a study of graft-versus-host responses after intestinal transplantation. On the study more broadly: Recipients had multivisceral, liver-intestinal, or isolated intestinal transplants. Induction using anti-thymocyte globulin, followed by tacrolimus and steroids for 2 to 4 years, was given to all recipients.

Overall study results and limits: Allografts from individuals with graft-donor T cell macrochimerism displayed high graft-versus-host to host-versus-graft clonal ratios. GvH clones turned up in recipient marrow; some had shown up first in ileum or blood.

The CDR3 is 15 amino acids. Germline V gene lookup returns CDR1 ENHRY and CDR2 SYGVKD. V lost 0 bases to trimming and J lost 0 bases, with 7 bases between them. The repertoire was sequenced with immunoSEQ multiplex PCR; TCRdb's copy has only in-frame clones and lacks some. The table records roughly 50,000 clones, about 90% of them present only once. In this sample, this clone turned up once. No antigen is known for it. The receptor was isolated from a human patient who received an intestinal transplant, so some T cells may come from the graft donor. The source material was PBMCs, sampled 650 to 670 days after intestinal transplant. The chain carries TRBV10-3 and TRBJ2-3; D ambiguous. As DNA, the CDR3 is TGTGCCATCAGTGAGTCATCCTCTAGCACAGATACGCAGTATTTT. Translating gives CAISESSSSTDTQYF.